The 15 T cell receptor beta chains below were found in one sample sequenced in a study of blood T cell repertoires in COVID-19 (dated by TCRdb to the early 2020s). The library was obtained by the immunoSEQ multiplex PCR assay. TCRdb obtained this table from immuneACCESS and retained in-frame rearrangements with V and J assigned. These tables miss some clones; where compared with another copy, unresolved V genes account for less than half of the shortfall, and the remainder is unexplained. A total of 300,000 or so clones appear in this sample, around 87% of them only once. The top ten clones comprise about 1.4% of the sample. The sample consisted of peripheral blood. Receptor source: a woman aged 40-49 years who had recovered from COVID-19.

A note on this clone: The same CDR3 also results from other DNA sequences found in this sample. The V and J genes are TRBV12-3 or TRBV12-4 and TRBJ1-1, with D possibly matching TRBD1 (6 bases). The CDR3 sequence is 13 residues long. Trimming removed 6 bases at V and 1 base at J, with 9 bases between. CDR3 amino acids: CASSLQGNTEAFF. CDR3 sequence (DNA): TGTGCCAGCAGCCTACAGGGGAACACTGAAGCTTTCTTT.

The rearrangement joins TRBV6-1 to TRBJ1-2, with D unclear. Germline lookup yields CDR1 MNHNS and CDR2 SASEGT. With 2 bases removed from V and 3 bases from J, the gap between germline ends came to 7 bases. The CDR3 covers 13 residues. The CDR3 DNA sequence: TGTGCCAGCAGTGAACGTTTTGACTATGGCTACACCTTC. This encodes CASSERFDYGYTF.

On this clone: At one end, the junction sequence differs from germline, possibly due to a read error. The CDR3 DNA is TGTGCTAGCAGCCTTCGACTAGCGGGGGGGGACGCCCAGTACTTC. Protein: CASSLRLAGGDAQYF. V and J are TRBV7-7 and TRBJ2-5, with TRBD2 matching 14 bases. CDR1 and CDR2 (germline): SSHAT, FNYEAQ (reference sequence). CDR3 length equals 15 residues.

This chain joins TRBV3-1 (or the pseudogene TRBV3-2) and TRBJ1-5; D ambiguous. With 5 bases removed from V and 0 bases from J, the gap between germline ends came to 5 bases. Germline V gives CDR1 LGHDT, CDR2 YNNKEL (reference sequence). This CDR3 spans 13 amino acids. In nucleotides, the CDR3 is TGTGCCAGCAGCTCCTATAGCAATCAGCCCCAGCATTTT. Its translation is CASSSYSNQPQHF.

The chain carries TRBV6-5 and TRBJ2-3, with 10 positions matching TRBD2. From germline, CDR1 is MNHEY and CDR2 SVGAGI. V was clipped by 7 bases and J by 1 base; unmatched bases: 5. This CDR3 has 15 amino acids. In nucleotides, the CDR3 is TGTGCCAGCACCCCCCTAGCGGGGGGCACAGATACGCAGTATTTT. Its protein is CASTPLAGGTDTQYF.

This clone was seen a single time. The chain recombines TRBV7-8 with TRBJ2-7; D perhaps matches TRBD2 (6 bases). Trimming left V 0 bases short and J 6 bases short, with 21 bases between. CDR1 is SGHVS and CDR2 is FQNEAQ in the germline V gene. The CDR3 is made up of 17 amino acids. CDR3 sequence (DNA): TGTGCCAGCAGCTTAGCGCGGGATTCATGGGACCTTGCCGAGCAGTACTTC. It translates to CASSLARDSWDLAEQYF. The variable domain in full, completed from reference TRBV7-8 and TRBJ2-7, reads GAGVSQSPRYKVAKRGQDVALRCDPISGHVSLFWYQQALGQGPEFLTYFQNEAQLDKSGLPSDRFFAERPEGSVSTLKIQRTQQEDSAVYLCASSLARDSWDLAEQYFGPGTRLTVT.

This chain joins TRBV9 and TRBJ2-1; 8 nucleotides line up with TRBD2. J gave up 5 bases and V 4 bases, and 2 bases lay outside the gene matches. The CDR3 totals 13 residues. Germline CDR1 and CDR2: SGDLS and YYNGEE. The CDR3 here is CASSNGGDNEQFF. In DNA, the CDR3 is TGTGCCAGCAGCAACGGGGGGGACAATGAGCAGTTCTTC.

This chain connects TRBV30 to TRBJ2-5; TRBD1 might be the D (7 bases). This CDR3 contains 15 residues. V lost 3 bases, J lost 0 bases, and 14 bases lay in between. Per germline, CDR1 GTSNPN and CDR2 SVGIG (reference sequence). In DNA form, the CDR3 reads TGTGCCTGGAGGACACCAGGGGGGTACCAAGAGACCCAGTACTTC. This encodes CAWRTPGGYQETQYF.

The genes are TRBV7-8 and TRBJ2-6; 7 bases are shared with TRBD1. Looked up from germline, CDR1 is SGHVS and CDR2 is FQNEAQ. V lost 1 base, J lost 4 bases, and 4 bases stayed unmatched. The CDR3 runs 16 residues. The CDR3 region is CASSLGQGSGANVLTF. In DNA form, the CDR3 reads TGTGCCAGCAGCTTAGGACAGGGTTCCGGGGCCAACGTCCTGACTTTC.

The CDR3 sequence: CAWSMGFRNSPLHF. The DNA for the CDR3 is TGTGCCTGGAGTATGGGCTTTAGGAATTCACCCCTCCACTTT. V usage is TRBV30 and J usage is TRBJ1-6; D not certain. The V gene lost 2 bases and the J gene lost 7 bases, with 12 bases spanning the gap. Germline V gene lookup returns CDR1 GTSNPN and CDR2 SVGIG (reference sequence). The CDR3 loop spans 14 amino acids.

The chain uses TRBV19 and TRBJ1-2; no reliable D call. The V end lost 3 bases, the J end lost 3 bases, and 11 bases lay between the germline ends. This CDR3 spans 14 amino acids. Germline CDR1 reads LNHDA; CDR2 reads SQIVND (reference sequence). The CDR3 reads CASSIRGEHYGYTF. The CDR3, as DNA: TGTGCCAGTAGTATTCGCGGGGAACACTATGGCTACACCTTC.

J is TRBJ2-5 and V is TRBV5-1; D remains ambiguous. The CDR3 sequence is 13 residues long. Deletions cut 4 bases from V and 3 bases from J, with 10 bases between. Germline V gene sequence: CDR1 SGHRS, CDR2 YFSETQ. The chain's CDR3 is CASSRLAEETQYF. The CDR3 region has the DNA TGCGCCAGCAGCCGACTGGCGGAAGAGACCCAGTACTTC.

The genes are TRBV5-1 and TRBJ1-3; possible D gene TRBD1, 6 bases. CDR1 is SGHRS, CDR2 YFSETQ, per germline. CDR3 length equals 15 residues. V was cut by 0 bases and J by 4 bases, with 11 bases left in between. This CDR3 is CASSLALGGGNTIYF. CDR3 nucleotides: TGCGCCAGCAGCTTGGCCCTAGGGGGAGGAAACACCATATATTTT. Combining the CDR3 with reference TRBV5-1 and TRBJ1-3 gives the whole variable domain KAGVTQTPRYLIKTRGQQVTLSCSPISGHRSVSWYQQTPGQGLQFLFEYFSETQRNKGNFPGRFSGRQFSNSRSEMNVSTLELGDSALYLCASSLALGGGNTIYFGEGSWLTVV.

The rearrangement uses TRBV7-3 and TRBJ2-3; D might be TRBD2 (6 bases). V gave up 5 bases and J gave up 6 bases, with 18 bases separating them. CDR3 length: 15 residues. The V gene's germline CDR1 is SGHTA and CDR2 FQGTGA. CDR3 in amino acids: CASSPTGVPEDTQYF. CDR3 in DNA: TGTGCCAGCAGCCCCACGGGGGTGCCGGAGGATACGCAGTATTTT.

The CDR3, as DNA: TGTGCCAGCAGGCTAAGCGACCAAGAGACCCAGTACTTC. Protein sequence: CASRLSDQETQYF. The genes are TRBV6-6 and TRBJ2-5; D ambiguous. There are 13 residues in the CDR3. The V gene's germline CDR1 is MNHNY and CDR2 SVGAGI (reference sequence). The V end lost 6 bases, the J end lost 0 bases, and 8 bases lay between the germline ends.